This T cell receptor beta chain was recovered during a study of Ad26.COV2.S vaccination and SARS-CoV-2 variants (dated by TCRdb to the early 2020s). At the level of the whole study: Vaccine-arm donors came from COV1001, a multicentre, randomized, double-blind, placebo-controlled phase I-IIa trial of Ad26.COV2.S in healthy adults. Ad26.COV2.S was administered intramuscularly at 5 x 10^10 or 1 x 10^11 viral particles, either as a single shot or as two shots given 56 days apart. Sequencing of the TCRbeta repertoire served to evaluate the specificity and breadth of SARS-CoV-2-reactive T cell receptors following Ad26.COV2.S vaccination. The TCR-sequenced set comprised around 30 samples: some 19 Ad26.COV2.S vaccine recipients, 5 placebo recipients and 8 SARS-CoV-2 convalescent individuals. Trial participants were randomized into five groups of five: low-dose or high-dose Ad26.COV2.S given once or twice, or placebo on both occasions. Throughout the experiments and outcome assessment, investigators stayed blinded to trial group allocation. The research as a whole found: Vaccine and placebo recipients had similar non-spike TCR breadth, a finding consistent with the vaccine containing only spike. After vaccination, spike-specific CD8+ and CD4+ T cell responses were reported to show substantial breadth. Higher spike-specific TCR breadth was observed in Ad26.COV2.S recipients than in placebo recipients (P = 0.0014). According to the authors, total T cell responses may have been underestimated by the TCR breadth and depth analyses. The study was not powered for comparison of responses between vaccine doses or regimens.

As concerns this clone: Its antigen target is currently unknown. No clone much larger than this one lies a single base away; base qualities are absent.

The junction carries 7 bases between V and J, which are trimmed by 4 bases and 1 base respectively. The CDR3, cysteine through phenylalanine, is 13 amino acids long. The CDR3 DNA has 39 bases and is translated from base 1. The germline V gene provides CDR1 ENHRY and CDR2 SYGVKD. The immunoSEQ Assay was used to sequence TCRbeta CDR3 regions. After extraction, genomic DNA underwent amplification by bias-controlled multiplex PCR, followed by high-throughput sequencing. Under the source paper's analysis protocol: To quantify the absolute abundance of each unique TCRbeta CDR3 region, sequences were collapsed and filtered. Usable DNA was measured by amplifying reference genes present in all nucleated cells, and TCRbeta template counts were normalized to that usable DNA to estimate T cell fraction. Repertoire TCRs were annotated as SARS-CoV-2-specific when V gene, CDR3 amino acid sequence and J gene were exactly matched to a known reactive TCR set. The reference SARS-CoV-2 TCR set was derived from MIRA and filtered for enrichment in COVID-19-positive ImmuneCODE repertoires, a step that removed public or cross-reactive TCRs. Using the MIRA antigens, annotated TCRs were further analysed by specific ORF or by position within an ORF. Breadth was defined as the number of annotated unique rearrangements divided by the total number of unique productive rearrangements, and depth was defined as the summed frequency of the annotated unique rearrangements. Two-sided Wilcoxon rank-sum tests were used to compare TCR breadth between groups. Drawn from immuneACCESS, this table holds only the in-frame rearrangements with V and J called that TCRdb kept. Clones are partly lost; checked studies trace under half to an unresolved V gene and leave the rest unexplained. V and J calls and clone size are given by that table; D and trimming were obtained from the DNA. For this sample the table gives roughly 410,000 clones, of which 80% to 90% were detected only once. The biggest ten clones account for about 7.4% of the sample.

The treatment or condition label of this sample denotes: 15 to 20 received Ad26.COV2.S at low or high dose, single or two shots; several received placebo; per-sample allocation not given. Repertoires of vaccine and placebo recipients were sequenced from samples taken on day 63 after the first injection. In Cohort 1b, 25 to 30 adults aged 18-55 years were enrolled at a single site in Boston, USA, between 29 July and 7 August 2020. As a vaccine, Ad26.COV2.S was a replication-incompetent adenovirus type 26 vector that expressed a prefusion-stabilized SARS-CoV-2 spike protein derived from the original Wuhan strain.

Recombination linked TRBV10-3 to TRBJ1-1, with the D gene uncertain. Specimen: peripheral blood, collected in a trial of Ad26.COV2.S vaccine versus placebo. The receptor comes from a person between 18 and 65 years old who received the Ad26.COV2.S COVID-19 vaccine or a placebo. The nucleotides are TGTGCCATCAGTGTTACTCCGAACACTGAAGCTTTCTTT. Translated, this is CAISVTPNTEAFF.